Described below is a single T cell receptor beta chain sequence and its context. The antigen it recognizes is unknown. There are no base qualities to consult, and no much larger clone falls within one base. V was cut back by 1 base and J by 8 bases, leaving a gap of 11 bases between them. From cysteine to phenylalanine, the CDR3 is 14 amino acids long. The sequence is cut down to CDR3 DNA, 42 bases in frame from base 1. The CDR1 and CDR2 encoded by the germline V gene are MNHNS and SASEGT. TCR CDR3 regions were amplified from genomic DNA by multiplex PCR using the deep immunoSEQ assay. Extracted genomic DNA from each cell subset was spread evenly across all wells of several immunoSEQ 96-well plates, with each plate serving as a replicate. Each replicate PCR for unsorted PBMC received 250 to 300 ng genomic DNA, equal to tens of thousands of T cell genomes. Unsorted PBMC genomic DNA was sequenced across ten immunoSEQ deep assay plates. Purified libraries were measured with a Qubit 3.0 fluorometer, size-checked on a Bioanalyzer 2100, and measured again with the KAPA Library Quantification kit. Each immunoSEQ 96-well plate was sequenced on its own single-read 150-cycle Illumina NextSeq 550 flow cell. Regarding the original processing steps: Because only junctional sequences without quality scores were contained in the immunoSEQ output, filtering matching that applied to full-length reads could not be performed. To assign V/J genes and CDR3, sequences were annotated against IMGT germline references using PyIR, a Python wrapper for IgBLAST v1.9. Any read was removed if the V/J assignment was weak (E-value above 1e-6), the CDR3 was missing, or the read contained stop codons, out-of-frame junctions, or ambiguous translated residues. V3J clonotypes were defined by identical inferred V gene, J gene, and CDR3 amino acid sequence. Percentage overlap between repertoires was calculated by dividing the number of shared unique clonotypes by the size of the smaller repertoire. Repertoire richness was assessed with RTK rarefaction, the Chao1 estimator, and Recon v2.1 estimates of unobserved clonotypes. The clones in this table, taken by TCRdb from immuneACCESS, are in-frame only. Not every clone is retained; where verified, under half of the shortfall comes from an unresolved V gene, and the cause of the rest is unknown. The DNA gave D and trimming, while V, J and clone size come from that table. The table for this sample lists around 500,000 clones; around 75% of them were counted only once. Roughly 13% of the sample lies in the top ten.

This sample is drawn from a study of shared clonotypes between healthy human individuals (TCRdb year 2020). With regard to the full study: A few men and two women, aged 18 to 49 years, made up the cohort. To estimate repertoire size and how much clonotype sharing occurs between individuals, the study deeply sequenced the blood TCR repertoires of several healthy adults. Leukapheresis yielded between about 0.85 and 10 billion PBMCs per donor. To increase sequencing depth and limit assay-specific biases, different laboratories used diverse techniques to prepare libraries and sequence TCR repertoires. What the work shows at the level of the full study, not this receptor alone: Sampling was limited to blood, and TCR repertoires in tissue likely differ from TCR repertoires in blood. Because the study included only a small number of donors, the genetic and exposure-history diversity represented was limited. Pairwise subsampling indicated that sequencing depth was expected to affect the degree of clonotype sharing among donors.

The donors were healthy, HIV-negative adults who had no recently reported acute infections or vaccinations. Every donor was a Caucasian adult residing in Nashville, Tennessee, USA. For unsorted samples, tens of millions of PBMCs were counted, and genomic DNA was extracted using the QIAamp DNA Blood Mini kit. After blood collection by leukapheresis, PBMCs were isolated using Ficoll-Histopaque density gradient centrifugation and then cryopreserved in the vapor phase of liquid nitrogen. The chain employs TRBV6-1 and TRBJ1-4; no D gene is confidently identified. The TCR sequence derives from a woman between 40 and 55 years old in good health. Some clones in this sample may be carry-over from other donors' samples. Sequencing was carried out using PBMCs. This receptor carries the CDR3 CASSEDGWGEKLFF. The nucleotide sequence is TGTGCCAGCAGTGAAGACGGATGGGGAGAAAAACTGTTTTTT.